This entry lists 27 T cell receptor beta chains sequenced from one sample in a study of T cells in Graves' hyperthyroidism and ophthalmopathy (dated 2019 in TCRdb). The library was made by multiplex PCR. Sequencing instrument: Illumina HiSeq 2000. The TCR beta CDR3 regions were amplified from the RNA transcripts. For the first round of RT-PCR on the TCR CDR3, the HTBI primer set was used together with the Qiagen OneStep RT-PCR kit. TCRdb ran its own pipeline on the public reads, namely fastp trimming at Q25 and MiXCR clone calling, and kept in-frame beta chains. When rows share a CDR3 protein, they turn into one entry using the most common DNA and genes. The sample contains about 480,000 distinct CDR3 sequences, approximately 15% of them found a single time. Over 15% of the sample is in the top ten clones. Sequenced material: blood. The receptors derive from a young woman with Graves' hyperthyroidism.

This clonotype was seen many times. V gene TRBV24-1 combines with J gene TRBJ2-1; D possibly corresponds to TRBD1 (6 bases). Germline loops: CDR1 KGHDR, CDR2 SFDVKD. V was trimmed by 9 bases and J by 8 bases, leaving 10 bases between them. The CDR3 sequence is 11 residues long. The CDR3 bases are TGTGCCACCGGGACATCGGATGAGCAGTTCTTC. This gives the protein CATGTSDEQFF.

This clonotype was detected a few times. The chain has TRBV9 and TRBJ2-2; TRBD2 matches at 8 bases. Germline V lookup: CDR1 SGDLS, CDR2 YYNGEE. The CDR3 has 17 amino acids. V lost 0 bases and J lost 6; bases outside the gene matches: 10. DNA of the CDR3: TGTGCCAGCAGCGTAGCTCGGGGGGGCGCACCTTCCGGGGAGCTGTTTTTT. Encoded protein: CASSVARGGAPSGELFF. Variable domain in full (rest from reference TRBV9 and TRBJ2-2): DSGVTQTPKHLITATGQRVTLRCSPRSGDLSVYWYQQSLDQGLQFLIQYYNGEERAKGNILERFSAQQFPDLHSELNLSSLELGDSALYFCASSVARGGAPSGELFFGEGSRLTVL.

The rearrangement joins TRBV5-1 to TRBJ1-1, with D unresolved. The CDR3 runs to 15 residues. V lost 0 bases, J lost 1 base, and 10 bases lay in between. In germline, CDR1 is SGHRS, CDR2 YFSETQ. The CDR3 here is CASSLEGYGNTEAFF. The CDR3 DNA reads as TGCGCCAGCAGCTTGGAAGGATATGGGAACACTGAAGCTTTCTTT.

This clonotype was observed a few times. This sequence joins TRBV12-5 and TRBJ2-7; D is perhaps TRBD2 (5 bases). The CDR3 totals 15 residues. CDR1 and CDR2 (germline): LGHNT, FRNRAP. Trimming took 0 bases from V and 7 from J, leaving 16 bases between them. The DNA for the CDR3 is TGTGCTAGTGGTTTGGTAGGGCTAGCCCATCGGGAGCAGTACGTC. The encoded protein is CASGLVGLAHREQYV.

The chain is built from TRBV2 and TRBJ1-2, with 7 bases lining up with TRBD1. With V trimmed by 0 bases and J by 3 bases, 4 bases remained unmatched. The V gene's germline CDR1 is SNHLY and CDR2 FYNNEI. The CDR3 covers 15 residues. This chain's CDR3 is CASSEARTGDYGYTF. The CDR3 DNA reads as TGTGCCAGCAGTGAAGCCAGAACAGGGGACTATGGCTACACCTTC.

This clonotype was detected many times. The chain links TRBV19 to TRBJ1-2; D is unclear. The CDR3 spans 13 residues. Germline V gene lookup returns CDR1 LNHDA and CDR2 SQIVND (reference sequence). The V gene lost 3 bases and the J gene lost 3 bases, with 8 bases spanning the gap. The CDR3 is CASSIRADYGYTF. CDR3 sequence (DNA): TGTGCCAGTAGTATTCGGGCAGACTATGGCTACACCTTC.

The chain recombines TRBV19 with TRBJ1-1; 7 positions match TRBD1. The CDR3 runs 15 residues. Germline V gene lookup returns CDR1 LNHDA and CDR2 SQIVND (reference sequence). V was clipped by 1 base and J by 5 bases; unmatched bases: 7. The CDR3, as DNA: TGTGCCAGTAGTATAGTTAGAAACAGGGGTACTGAAGCTTTCTTT. Translated, it gives CASSIVRNRGTEAFF. The whole variable domain, filled in from reference TRBV19 and TRBJ1-1, reads DGGITQSPKYLFRKEGQNVTLSCEQNLNHDAMYWYRQDPGQGLRLIYYSQIVNDFQKGDIAEGYSVSREKKESFPLTVTSAQKNPTAFYLCASSIVRNRGTEAFFGQGTRLTVV.

Many counts were recorded for this clonotype. The V and J genes are TRBV20-1 and TRBJ2-1; 10 bases are shared with TRBD2. The trim removed 6 bases at V and 9 bases at J, leaving 8 bases unmatched. Germline CDR1 DFQATT, CDR2 SNEGSKA (reference sequence). This CDR3 comprises 13 residues. The DNA of the CDR3 is TGCAGTGCCCACCTAAGCGGGAGGGGTGAGCAGTTCTTC. Translating gives CSAHLSGRGEQFF.

Notes on this clonotype: Sequence at one end of the junction differs from germline and may be a read error. V gene TRBV3-1 combines with J gene TRBJ2-7; maybe TRBD1 (6 bases). The length of the CDR3 is 14 residues. CDR1 and CDR2 from the germline V gene are LGHDT and YNNKEL (reference sequence). CDR3 sequence reads: CASTQSRGSYEQYF. The CDR3 DNA reads as TGTGCCAGCACCCAAAGCAGGGGATCCTACGAGCAGTACTTC.

This clonotype showed up many times. V is TRBV9 and J is TRBJ2-5; D remains ambiguous. The CDR3 is 14 residues long. Trimming left V 2 bases short and J 5 bases short, with 13 bases between. The germline gives CDR1 SGDLS, CDR2 YYNGEE. CDR3 in amino acids: CASSVRTGRETQYF. CDR3 nucleotide sequence: TGTGCCAGCAGCGTTAGGACGGGCCGGGAGACCCAGTACTTC.

Note on this clonotype: A much larger clone is a single base away; this may be a read error. This chain joins TRBV11-3 and TRBJ2-5; 7 bases fit TRBD2. CDR3 size: 15 residues. Germline-derived CDR1 and CDR2 are SGHNT and YENEEA. The CDR3, as DNA: TGTGCCGGCAGCTTAGCGGCGGGAGTACAAGAGACCCAGTACTTC. It yields the protein CAGSLAAGVQETQYF.

This clonotype has a count of ten or more. The V call is TRBV29-1, the J call TRBJ2-5; TRBD2 matches 7 bases. The CDR3 extends over 17 amino acids. J lost 0 bases, V lost 0 bases, and 10 bases had no gene match. The germline gives CDR1 SQVTM, CDR2 ANQGSEA. This chain's CDR3 is CSVEEGLAEWYQETQYF. CDR3 DNA sequence: TGCAGCGTTGAAGAGGGGCTAGCGGAGTGGTACCAAGAGACCCAGTACTTC.

This clonotype was found a few times. The chain joins TRBV9 to TRBJ2-1; unclear D gene. V gave up 1 base and J gave up 10 bases, with 18 bases separating them. The CDR3 contains 15 residues. Germline assignment: CDR1 SGDLS and CDR2 YYNGEE. As DNA, the CDR3 is TGTGCCAGCAGCGTACAATCGGGTGACTTTCAGGAGCAGTTCTTC. It codes for CASSVQSGDFQEQFF.

This clonotype was picked up many times. This sequence joins TRBV12-3 or TRBV12-4 and TRBJ2-3; D is uncertain. Trimming pared 3 bases from V and 0 bases from J, leaving 13 bases between. The length of the CDR3 is 16 residues. The CDR3 nucleotides are TGTGCCAGCAGTTTGGGTGCGTTTATTAGCACAGATACGCAGTATTTT. Translation gives CASSLGAFISTDTQYF.

This clonotype turned up a few times. This chain uses TRBV29-1 with TRBJ2-1, with 14 bases identical to TRBD2. The CDR3 runs to 13 residues. V lost 6 bases, J lost 8 bases, and 3 bases stayed unmatched. Germline-derived CDR1 and CDR2 are SQVTM and ANQGSEA. The CDR3 region is CSVGLAGVHEQFF. The CDR3 nucleotides read TGCAGCGTGGGACTAGCGGGAGTCCATGAGCAGTTCTTC.

There are many counts of this clonotype. The chain employs TRBV12-3 or TRBV12-4 and TRBJ2-4; perhaps TRBD2 as D (5 bases). Trimming removed 3 bases from V and 7 bases from J, with 10 bases in between. This CDR3 is 13 amino acids long. This CDR3 reads CASSFVGVNIQYF. The CDR3 DNA reads as TGTGCCAGCAGTTTTGTCGGGGTGAACATTCAGTACTTC.

The V and J genes are TRBV5-1 and TRBJ1-5, with D hard to call. The germline V gene has CDR1 SGHRS and CDR2 YFSETQ. The V and J ends lost 9 bases and 4 bases respectively, with 8 bases between them. This CDR3 spans 11 amino acids. The CDR3 is CAKVRNQPQHF. The CDR3 DNA sequence: TGCGCCAAAGTTCGGAATCAGCCCCAGCATTTT. The full variable domain, completed using reference TRBV5-1 and TRBJ1-5, is KAGVTQTPRYLIKTRGQQVTLSCSPISGHRSVSWYQQTPGQGLQFLFEYFSETQRNKGNFPGRFSGRQFSNSRSEMNVSTLELGDSALYLCAKVRNQPQHFGDGTRLSIL.

This clonotype was counted ten times or more. This chain uses TRBV11-3 with TRBJ1-2; D gene unclear. V was cut by 4 bases and J by 11 bases, with 17 bases left in between. From germline, CDR1 is SGHNT and CDR2 YENEEA. The CDR3 length is 13 residues. In nucleotides, the CDR3 is TGTGCCAGCAGCTCGACCGAGTTCTCGCTATACACCTTC. It codes for CASSSTEFSLYTF.

This clonotype has a count of ten or more. The V gene is TRBV3-1, the J gene TRBJ2-5, with D unresolved. V lost 0 bases and J 3 bases, leaving 2 bases between the germline ends. The CDR3 covers 12 residues. Germline assignment: CDR1 LGHDT and CDR2 YNNKEL (reference sequence). The CDR3 DNA sequence: TGTGCCAGCAGCCAAGAGGAAGAGACCCAGTACTTC. Translating it yields CASSQEEETQYF.

Only a few counts were recorded for this clonotype. V and J are TRBV30 and TRBJ1-2, with D possibly being TRBD1 (6 bases). CDR1 and CDR2 (germline): GTSNPN, SVGIG (reference sequence). The CDR3 has 13 residues. Trimming cost V 2 bases and J 8 bases, with 15 bases left between them. The CDR3 spells CAWSPEHREGYTF. The CDR3, as DNA: TGTGCCTGGAGTCCCGAACACAGGGAAGGCTACACCTTC. The complete variable domain, with remaining parts taken from reference TRBV30 and TRBJ1-2, reads SQTIHQWPATLVQPVGSPLSLECTVEGTSNPNLYWYRQAAGRGLQLLFYSVGIGQISSEVPQNLSASRPQDRQFILSSKKLLLSDSGFYLCAWSPEHREGYTFGSGTRLTVV.

Worth noting for this clonotype: This may stem from a read error, because a much larger clone lies one nucleotide away. The chain carries TRBV9 and TRBJ2-7; a weak D match, TRBD2 (5 bases). Trimming stripped 0 bases from V and 2 bases from J, with 12 bases between. Germline CDR1 is SGDLS and CDR2 is YYNGEE. This CDR3 is built from 15 residues. CDR3 protein: CASSVGSETPYEQYV. As DNA, the CDR3 is TGTGCCAGCAGCGTAGGTAGCGAAACACCCTACGAGCAGTACGTC.

This clonotype has only a few counts. This could be a read error, since a much larger clone is one nucleotide away. V usage is TRBV7-3 and J usage is TRBJ1-2, with D hard to call. CDR1 SGHTA and CDR2 FQGTGA come from the germline V gene. This CDR3 spans 15 amino acids. CDR3 in DNA: TGTGTCAGCAGCTTAACGCACCAGGAGCCATATGGCTACACCTTC. This translates into CVSSLTHQEPYGYTF.

This chain links TRBV7-9 with TRBJ1-2; weak D call: TRBD1 (6 bases). The CDR3 is 12 amino acids. Germline V gene data show CDR1 as SEHNR and CDR2 as FQNEAQ (reference sequence). V was cut by 6 bases and J by 8 bases, with 13 bases left in between. In nucleotides, the CDR3 is TGTGCCAGCAGTTCTAGGGGGGAAGGCTACACCTTC. It specifies CASSSRGEGYTF. Variable domain in full (rest from reference TRBV7-9 and TRBJ1-2): DTGVSQNPRHKITKRGQNVTFRCDPISEHNRLYWYRQTLGQGPEFLTYFQNEAQLEKSRLLSDRFSAERPKGSFSTLEIQRTEQGDSAMYLCASSSRGEGYTFGSGTRLTVV.

The chain has TRBV4-1 and TRBJ1-2, with unresolved D. This CDR3 is built from 11 residues. Germline-derived CDR1 and CDR2 are MGHRA and YSYEKL. V dropped 1 base and J dropped 10 bases, with 7 bases sitting between them. The CDR3: CASSQAQYYTF. Here the CDR3 DNA reads TGCGCCAGCAGCCAAGCTCAGTACTACACCTTC.

This clonotype occurred many times. CDR3 in DNA: TGTGCCAGCAGTTTTGGCAGGGGGATAGGAGGCTACACCTTC. Translating it yields CASSFGRGIGGYTF. The chain uses TRBV12-3 or TRBV12-4 and TRBJ1-2; 7 bases match TRBD1. Germline trimming cut 3 bases from V and 8 bases from J; bases unmatched to any gene: 9. The CDR3 spans 14 residues.

V usage is TRBV25-1 and J usage is TRBJ1-4; possibly TRBD1 for D (5 bases). This CDR3 contains 15 residues. V was shortened by 2 bases and J by 5 bases, with 12 bases between the two germline ends. Germline V CDR1 and CDR2: MGHDK, SYGVNS. The chain's CDR3 is CASSEGGVINEKLFF. The DNA for the CDR3 is TGTGCCAGCAGTGAAGGGGGAGTAATCAATGAAAAACTGTTTTTT.

The chain combines TRBV25-1 with TRBJ1-3, with a tentative D call TRBD1 (6 bases). Germline CDR1 and CDR2: MGHDK and SYGVNS. Trimming left V 2 bases short and J 1 base short, with 6 bases between. The CDR3 extends over 14 amino acids. The CDR3 DNA is TGTGCCAGCAGTGAACAGGGGTCTGGAAACACCATATATTTT. It translates to CASSEQGSGNTIYF. Full variable domain (outside the CDR3, taken from reference TRBV25-1 and TRBJ1-3): EADIYQTPRYLVIGTGKKITLECSQTMGHDKMYWYQQDPGMELHLIHYSYGVNSTEKGDLSSESTVSRIRTEHFPLTLESARPSHTSQYLCASSEQGSGNTIYFGEGSWLTVV.